This T cell receptor beta chain was captured in a study of blood T cell repertoires in COVID-19. Generated by immunoSEQ multiplex PCR, the TCRdb table keeps only in-frame clones and is missing some. Altogether about 180,000 clones are present, approximately 80% being singletons, with the ten largest covering over 13%. V trimming: 4 bases; J trimming: 2 bases; junction bases outside the gene matches: 9. The CDR3 is made up of 16 amino acids. Per germline, CDR1 SGHRS and CDR2 YFSETQ. The TCR sequence derives from a man aged 60 to 75 who had been exposed to COVID-19. V and J are TRBV5-1 and TRBJ2-7; 10 nucleotides match TRBD2. Source material: PBMCs or T cells enriched from blood (not recorded which). The CDR3 DNA sequence: TGCGCCAGCAGCCCGTTAGCGGGAGGCCGTACCTACGAGCAGTACTTC. Translated, it gives CASSPLAGGRTYEQYF.